These 21 T cell receptor beta chains came from one sample sequenced in a study of blood T cell repertoires in COVID-19. The method was immunoSEQ multiplex PCR; TCRdb's version includes in-frame clones alone and lacks a portion of them. The sample holds about 140,000 clones, around 88% seen once. The sequencing input was peripheral blood. Receptors originate from an older woman with acute or convalescent COVID-19.

The rearrangement joins TRBV7-2 to TRBJ1-4, with D possibly being TRBD1 (6 bases). The CDR3 runs 14 residues. V was cut by 1 base and J by 8 bases, with 11 bases left in between. Germline CDR1 reads SGHTA; CDR2 reads FQGNSA. The CDR3 is CASSLVGAEEKLFF. For the CDR3, the DNA is TGTGCCAGCAGCTTAGTGGGGGCCGAGGAAAAACTGTTTTTT.

This chain connects TRBV4-3 to TRBJ2-1; 7 positions match TRBD1. V was clipped by 1 base and J by 3 bases; unmatched bases: 15. The CDR3 is made up of 19 amino acids. Germline V CDR1 and CDR2: LGHNA, YSLEER. DNA for the CDR3: TGCGCCAGCAGCCAAGCCGCCCAGCGCGTAGGGGGCTACTACAATGAGCAGTTCTTC. This sequence encodes CASSQAAQRVGGYYNEQFF.

This clone has a single count. V usage is TRBV3-1 (or the pseudogene TRBV3-2) and J usage is TRBJ2-5; D is ambiguous. Germline assignment: CDR1 LGHDT and CDR2 YNNKEL (reference sequence). The CDR3 length is 12 residues. Trimming pared 3 bases from V and 2 bases from J, leaving 4 bases between. The chain's CDR3 is CASSQSQETQYF. CDR3 DNA: TGTGCCAGCAGCCAGAGTCAAGAGACCCAGTACTTC.

The chain carries TRBV7-9 and TRBJ1-6; D is unresolved. There are 13 residues in the CDR3. Germline CDR1 and CDR2: SEHNR and FQNEAQ (reference sequence). V shed 5 bases and J shed 10 bases, with 12 bases lying between them. CDR3 in amino acids: CASSPLGNSPLHF. The CDR3 coding sequence is TGTGCCAGCAGCCCCCTCGGGAACTCACCCCTCCACTTT.

The V call is TRBV9, the J call TRBJ2-1; a possible D gene is TRBD1 (5 bases). The CDR3 has 18 residues. V shed 0 bases and J shed 3 bases, with 19 bases lying between them. CDR1 and CDR2 from the germline V gene are SGDLS and YYNGEE. CDR3 in DNA: TGTGCCAGCAGCGTAGGACGAACGGACACCGAAAACTACAATGAGCAGTTCTTC. Protein sequence: CASSVGRTDTENYNEQFF.

The chain has TRBV10-3 and TRBJ1-5, with D possibly being TRBD1 (5 bases). Germline lookup yields CDR1 ENHRY and CDR2 SYGVKD. The CDR3 consists of 17 residues. V shed 0 bases and J shed 1 base, with 13 bases lying between them. CDR3 amino acids: CAISESYWGRSNQPQHF. In DNA form, the CDR3 reads TGTGCCATCAGTGAGTCGTATTGGGGCAGGAGCAATCAGCCCCAGCATTTT.

The chain employs TRBV11-3 and TRBJ2-7; D might be TRBD1 (6 bases). The length of the CDR3 is 15 residues. Germline-derived CDR1 and CDR2 are SGHNT and YENEEA. Trimming cost V 1 base and J 0 bases, with 10 bases left between them. Written as DNA, the CDR3 is TGTGCCAGCAGCTTAGGGGTGGACAGCTCCTACGAGCAGTACTTC. Protein sequence: CASSLGVDSSYEQYF.

The chain recombines TRBV7-9 with TRBJ1-6; TRBD1 agrees at 9 bases. Germline V gene data show CDR1 as SEHNR and CDR2 as FQNEAQ (reference sequence). This CDR3 has 16 residues. After removal of 2 bases from V and 12 bases from J, the junction contained 11 bases not matched to a gene. In DNA, the CDR3 is TGTGCCAGCAGCTTAACCGCGGGACAGGGAAATAGACCCCTCCACTTT. It encodes CASSLTAGQGNRPLHF. The whole variable domain, filled in from reference TRBV7-9 and TRBJ1-6, reads DTGVSQNPRHKITKRGQNVTFRCDPISEHNRLYWYRQTLGQGPEFLTYFQNEAQLEKSRLLSDRFSAERPKGSFSTLEIQRTEQGDSAMYLCASSLTAGQGNRPLHFGNGTRLTVT.

V is TRBV5-4 and J is TRBJ2-7, with a weak D call TRBD2 (6 bases). V was clipped by 4 bases and J by 1 base, with 12 bases between them. The CDR3 sequence is 14 residues long. Per the germline V gene, CDR1 is SGHNT and CDR2 is YYREEE (reference sequence). The CDR3 region has the DNA TGTGCCAGCAGCGCTGCGGGACTTTCCTACGAGCAGTACTTC. This gives the protein CASSAAGLSYEQYF.

This clone appeared a few times. The V gene is TRBV6-1, the J gene TRBJ1-3; D remains ambiguous. The CDR3 is made up of 16 amino acids. V was clipped by 0 bases and J by 4 bases, with 13 bases between them. Germline V gene lookup returns CDR1 MNHNS and CDR2 SASEGT. This chain's CDR3 is CASSEAQADGGNTIYF. The CDR3 region has the DNA TGTGCCAGCAGTGAAGCGCAGGCAGATGGGGGAAACACCATATATTTT.

This clone was observed a few times. The CDR3 loop reads CASKIGSSGEQYF. Written as DNA, the CDR3 is TGTGCCAGCAAGATCGGGTCCTCTGGTGAGCAGTACTTC. This chain connects TRBV28 to TRBJ2-7; D remains ambiguous. V dropped 7 bases and J dropped 7 bases, with 17 bases sitting between them. Germline V gives CDR1 MDHEN, CDR2 SYDVKM. The CDR3 consists of 13 residues.

This clone was detected only once. This chain joins TRBV19 and TRBJ1-5; 9 positions match TRBD1. With 7 bases clipped from V and 0 bases from J, the junction kept 4 bases outside the gene matches. Germline V CDR1 and CDR2: LNHDA, SQIVND (reference sequence). This CDR3 has 15 amino acids. The CDR3 DNA sequence: TGTGCCAGTAAGGACAGGGGAAATAGCAATCAGCCCCAGCATTTT. Translation gives CASKDRGNSNQPQHF. The full variable domain, with the rest looked up from reference TRBV19 and TRBJ1-5, is DGGITQSPKYLFRKEGQNVTLSCEQNLNHDAMYWYRQDPGQGLRLIYYSQIVNDFQKGDIAEGYSVSREKKESFPLTVTSAQKNPTAFYLCASKDRGNSNQPQHFGDGTRLSIL.

This chain connects TRBV27 to TRBJ1-4, with D possibly TRBD1 on 6 matching bases. This CDR3 comprises 16 residues. The V end was cut by 2 bases, the J end by 8 bases, with 18 bases between. Per germline, CDR1 MNHEY and CDR2 SMNVEV (reference sequence). The CDR3 bases are TGTGCCAGCAGTTTAACACAGGGTTCGGGAGGGGAAAAACTGTTTTTT. Its protein is CASSLTQGSGGEKLFF.

The chain carries TRBV5-5 and TRBJ1-1; D possibly corresponds to TRBD1 (6 bases). With 0 bases removed from V and 1 base from J, the gap between germline ends came to 10 bases. Germline CDR1 and CDR2: SGHKS and YYEKEE (reference sequence). CDR3 length: 15 amino acids. CDR3: CASSLDRAENTEAFF. CDR3 DNA: TGTGCCAGCAGCTTGGACAGGGCAGAGAACACTGAAGCTTTCTTT. Full variable domain (missing parts from reference TRBV5-5 and TRBJ1-1): DAGVTQSPTHLIKTRGQQVTLRCSPISGHKSVSWYQQVLGQGPQFIFQYYEKEERGRGNFPDRFSARQFPNYSSELNVNALLLGDSALYLCASSLDRAENTEAFFGQGTRLTVV.

The V gene is TRBV9, the J gene TRBJ1-4, with 7 bases lining up with TRBD1. Germline V gene sequence: CDR1 SGDLS, CDR2 YYNGEE. CDR3 length: 18 residues. V lost 0 bases to trimming and J lost 2 bases; unmatched junction nucleotides: 10. The CDR3 loop reads CASSVESGGTATNEKLFF. Written as DNA, the CDR3 is TGTGCCAGCAGCGTAGAGTCGGGGGGGACAGCGACTAATGAAAAACTGTTTTTT.

This rearrangement joins TRBV4-3 to TRBJ1-2; no definite D call. Trimming shortened V by 4 bases and J by 3 bases, and 9 bases separated the two germline ends. Germline-derived CDR1 and CDR2 are LGHNA and YSLEER. The CDR3 length is 13 residues. In DNA, the CDR3 is TGCGCCAGCAGCCGAGACGGTTACTATGGCTACACCTTC. It is translated as CASSRDGYYGYTF.

V gene TRBV2 combines with J gene TRBJ2-2; 11 nucleotides match TRBD1. Losses at the gene ends were 6 bases for V and 6 bases for J; bases not matched to a gene: 6. This CDR3 region has 15 residues. Germline assignment: CDR1 SNHLY and CDR2 FYNNEI. The CDR3 DNA is TGTGCCAGCAGGACCGGGACAGGGGGACCCGGGGAGCTGTTTTTT. It encodes CASRTGTGGPGELFF. The variable domain in full, completed from reference TRBV2 and TRBJ2-2, reads EPEVTQTPSHQVTQMGQEVILRCVPISNHLYFYWYRQILGQKVEFLVSFYNNEISEKSEIFDDQFSVERPDGSNFTLKIRSTKLEDSAMYFCASRTGTGGPGELFFGEGSRLTVL.

V is TRBV2 and J is TRBJ1-2; weak D call: TRBD1 (5 bases). V was trimmed by 5 bases and J by 8 bases, leaving 12 bases between them. Looked up from germline, CDR1 is SNHLY and CDR2 is FYNNEI. The CDR3 runs 12 residues. CDR3 in DNA: TGTGCCAGCAGTCCGGGGGAAAGGGGCTACACCTTC. This translates into CASSPGERGYTF.

This clone was counted once. The chain is built from TRBV4-3 and TRBJ2-1; D call uncertain. There are 11 residues in the CDR3. V lost 5 bases and J 6 bases, leaving 5 bases between the germline ends. Germline V lookup: CDR1 LGHNA, CDR2 YSLEER. CDR3 region: CASSSLNEQFF. The CDR3 DNA follows: TGCGCCAGCAGCTCTCTCAATGAGCAGTTCTTC.

The V and J genes are TRBV5-1 and TRBJ2-3, with D possibly matching TRBD2 (5 bases). V was shortened by 3 bases and J by 2 bases, with 13 bases between the two germline ends. Germline lookup yields CDR1 SGHRS and CDR2 YFSETQ. The CDR3 covers 15 residues. The CDR3 region has the DNA TGCGCCAGCAGCTCCCTAGGACTCACCACAGATACGCAGTATTTT. Residues: CASSSLGLTTDTQYF.

A single count supports this clone. V usage is TRBV10-3 and J usage is TRBJ1-1; 11 bases align to TRBD1. V dropped 6 bases and J dropped 5; count of bases not matched to a gene: 5. The CDR3 has 14 amino acids. Germline assignment: CDR1 ENHRY and CDR2 SYGVKD. The CDR3 is CAISGQGALTEAFF. The CDR3 nucleotides are TGTGCCATCAGCGGACAGGGGGCATTAACTGAAGCTTTCTTT.